Reported below is one T cell receptor beta chain. CDR3 length: 15 residues. Trimming cost V 5 bases and J 2 bases, with 16 bases left between them. CDR1 is MNHEY and CDR2 is SVGEGT in the germline V gene. The record originates from a study of metastatic and nonmetastatic thyroid tumors. The wider study: Malignant thyroid and benign thyroid patients provided blood and tumor or nodule tissue whose repertoires were compared.

Patients had received no treatment of any kind before thyroid surgery. With MiXCR, TCRdb reprocessed the PCR reads. The profile shows roughly 34,000 clones, 33% of them singletons. Source material: tumor tissue. The chain joins TRBV6-2 or TRBV6-3 to TRBJ2-7, with D uncertain. The receptor was derived from a female donor with papillary thyroid cancer or a benign thyroid nodule (not recorded which). Some clones in this sample may be carry-over from other donors' samples. Written as DNA, the CDR3 is TGTGCCAGCAGTACTGGGATCACGAGCACCTACGAGCAGTACTTC. Translation: CASSTGITSTYEQYF.